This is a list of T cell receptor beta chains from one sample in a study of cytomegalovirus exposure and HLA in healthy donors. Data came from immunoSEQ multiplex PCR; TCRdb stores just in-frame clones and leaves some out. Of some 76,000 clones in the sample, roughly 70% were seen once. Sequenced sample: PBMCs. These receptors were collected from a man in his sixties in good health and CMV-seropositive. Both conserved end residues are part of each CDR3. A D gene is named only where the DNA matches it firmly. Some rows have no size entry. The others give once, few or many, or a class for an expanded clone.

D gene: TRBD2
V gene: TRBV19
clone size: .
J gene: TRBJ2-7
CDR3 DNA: TGTGCCAGTAGGCTGACTAGCGGAACCCCCCTCGAGCAGTACTTC
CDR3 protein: CASRLTSGTPLEQYF

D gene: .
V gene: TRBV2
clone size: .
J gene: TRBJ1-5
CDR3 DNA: TGTGCCAGCAGTGACGTTTTACGGGGCAATCAGCCCCAGCATTTT
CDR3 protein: CASSDVLRGNQPQHF

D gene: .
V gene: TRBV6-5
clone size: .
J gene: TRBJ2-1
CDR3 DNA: TGTGCCAGCAAACGGGGGGCGGGGAATGAGCAGTTCTTC
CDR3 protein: CASKRGAGNEQFF

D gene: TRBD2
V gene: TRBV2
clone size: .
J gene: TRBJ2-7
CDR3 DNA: TGTGCCAGCAGCCTTTCGGGACTAGCCCAAGGGGAGCAGTACTTC
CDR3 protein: CASSLSGLAQGEQYF

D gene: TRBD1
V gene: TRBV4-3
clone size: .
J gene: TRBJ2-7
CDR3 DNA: TGCGCCAGCAGCCAAGATTGGGTGACAGGGGACGAGCAGTACTTC
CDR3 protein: CASSQDWVTGDEQYF

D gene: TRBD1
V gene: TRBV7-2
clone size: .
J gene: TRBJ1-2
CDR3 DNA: TGTGCCAGCAGCCCCCGGGGGGACAGGGGCTATGGCTACACCTTC
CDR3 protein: CASSPRGDRGYGYTF

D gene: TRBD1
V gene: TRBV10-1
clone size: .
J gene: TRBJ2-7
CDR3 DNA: TGCGCCAGCAGCGACCCCAGGACAGGGGCCTACGAGCAGTACTTC
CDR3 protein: CASSDPRTGAYEQYF

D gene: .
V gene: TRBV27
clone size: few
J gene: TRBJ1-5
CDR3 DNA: TGTGCCAGCAGTTTTGGGGGGGTCGGGAATCAGCCCCAGCATTTT
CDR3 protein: CASSFGGVGNQPQHF

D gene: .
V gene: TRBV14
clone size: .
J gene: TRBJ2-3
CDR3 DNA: TGTGCCAGCAGCCGGGCGGGTTCCTGGGGTACGCAGTATTTT
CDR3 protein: CASSRAGSWGTQYF

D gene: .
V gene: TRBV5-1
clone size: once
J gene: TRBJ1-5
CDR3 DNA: TGCGCCAGCAGCTTGGTACCTCCCCGAGGGTTTAGCAATCAGCCCCAGCATTTT
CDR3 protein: CASSLVPPRGFSNQPQHF

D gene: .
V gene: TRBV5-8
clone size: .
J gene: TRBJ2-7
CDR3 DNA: TGTGCCAGCAGCTTGTTCCCCAGGGGAAGCTCCTACGAGCAGTACTTC
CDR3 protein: CASSLFPRGSSYEQYF

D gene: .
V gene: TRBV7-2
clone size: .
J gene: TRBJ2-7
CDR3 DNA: TGTGCCAGCAGCTTAGGCGGGGCGCTTACCTACGAGCAGTACTTC
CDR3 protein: CASSLGGALTYEQYF

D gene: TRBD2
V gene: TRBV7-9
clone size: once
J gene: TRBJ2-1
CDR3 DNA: TGTGCCAGCAGCTTAATAGCGGGAGACGGGCAGTTCTTC
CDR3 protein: CASSLIAGDGQFF

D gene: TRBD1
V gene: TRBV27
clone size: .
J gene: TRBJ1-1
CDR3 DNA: TGTGCCAGCAGCATAGGACAGGGATGGACTGAAGCTTTCTTT
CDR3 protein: CASSIGQGWTEAFF

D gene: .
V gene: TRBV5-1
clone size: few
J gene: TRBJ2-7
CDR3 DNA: TGCGCCAGCAGCTTGGGAGGGGGTGGCTACGAGCAGTACTTC
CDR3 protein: CASSLGGGGYEQYF

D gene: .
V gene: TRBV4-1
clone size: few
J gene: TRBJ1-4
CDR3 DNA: TGCGCCAGCAGCCAAGTAGTAGGGGGAACTAATGAAAAACTGTTTTTT
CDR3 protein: CASSQVVGGTNEKLFF

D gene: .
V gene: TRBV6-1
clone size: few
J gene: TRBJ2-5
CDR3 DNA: TGTGCCAGCCTCCCCCCATACTATCAAGAGACCCAGTACTTC
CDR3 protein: CASLPPYYQETQYF

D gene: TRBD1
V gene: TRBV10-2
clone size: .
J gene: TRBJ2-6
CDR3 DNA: TGCGCCAGCAGCCAGACAGGGGGTAGCTCTGGGGCCAACGTCCTGACTTTC
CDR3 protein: CASSQTGGSSGANVLTF

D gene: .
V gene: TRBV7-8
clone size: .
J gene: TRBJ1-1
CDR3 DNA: TGTGCCAGCACCCCACGGGACAAAAACACTGAAGCTTTCTTT
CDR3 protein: CASTPRDKNTEAFF

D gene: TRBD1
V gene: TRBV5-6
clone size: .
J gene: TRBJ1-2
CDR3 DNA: TGTGCCAGCAGCTTAGACAGGGCCGGCTATGGCTACACCTTC
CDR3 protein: CASSLDRAGYGYTF

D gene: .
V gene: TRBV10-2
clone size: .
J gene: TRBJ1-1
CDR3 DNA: TGCGCCAGCATAAGAGGGGGGGGCGGCACTGAAGCTTTCTTT
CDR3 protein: CASIRGGGGTEAFF

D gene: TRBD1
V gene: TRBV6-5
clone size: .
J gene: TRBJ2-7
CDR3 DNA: TGTGCCAGCAGTTACTGGACAGGCGTTTCCTACGAGCAGTACTTC
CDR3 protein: CASSYWTGVSYEQYF

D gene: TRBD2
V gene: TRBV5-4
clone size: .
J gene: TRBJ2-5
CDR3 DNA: TGTGCCAGCAGGGCTAGCGGGGGCCAAGAGACCCAGTACTTC
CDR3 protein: CASRASGGQETQYF

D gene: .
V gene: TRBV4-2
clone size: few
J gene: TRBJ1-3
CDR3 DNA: TGTGCCAGCAGCCAAGAATGGTTTGGGGGCCCTGGAAACACCATATATTTT
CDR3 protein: CASSQEWFGGPGNTIYF

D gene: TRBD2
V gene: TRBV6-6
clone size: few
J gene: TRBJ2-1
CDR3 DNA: TGTGCCAGCAGTTACGGTAGTGGCGGGGGGAGGGATGAGCAGTTCTTC
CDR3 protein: CASSYGSGGGRDEQFF

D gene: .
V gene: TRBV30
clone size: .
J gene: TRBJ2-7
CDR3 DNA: TGTGCCTGGAGCCGGGGAATGACAAACTCCTACGAGCAGTACTTC
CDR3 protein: CAWSRGMTNSYEQYF

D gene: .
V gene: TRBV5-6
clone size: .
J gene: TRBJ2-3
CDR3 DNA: TGTGCCAGCACCCGTGACAGGCGAGGGGGCACAGATACGCAGTATTTT
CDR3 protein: CASTRDRRGGTDTQYF

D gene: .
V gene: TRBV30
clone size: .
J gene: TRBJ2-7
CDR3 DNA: TGTGCCTGGAGTGTGGGGCTTTACGAGCAGTACTTC
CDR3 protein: CAWSVGLYEQYF

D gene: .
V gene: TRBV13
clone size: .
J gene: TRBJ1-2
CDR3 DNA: TGTGCCAGCAGCTTTACAGGGAGACGGGACGGCTACACCTTC
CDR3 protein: CASSFTGRRDGYTF

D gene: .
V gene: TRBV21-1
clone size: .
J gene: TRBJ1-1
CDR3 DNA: TGTGCCAGCAGCAATACGGACAGGGCCACTGAAGCTTTCTTT
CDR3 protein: CASSNTDRATEAFF

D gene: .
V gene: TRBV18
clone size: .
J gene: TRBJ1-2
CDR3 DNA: TGTGCCAGCCTATCGACAGGCTTGGGGTATGGCTACACCTTC
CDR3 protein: CASLSTGLGYGYTF

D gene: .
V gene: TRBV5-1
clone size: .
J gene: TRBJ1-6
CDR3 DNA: TGCGCCAGCAGCCCCGACAGGCTTGGGAGTTCACCCCTCCACTTT
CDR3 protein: CASSPDRLGSSPLHF

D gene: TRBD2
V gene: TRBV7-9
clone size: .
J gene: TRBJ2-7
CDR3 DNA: TGTGCCAGCAGCCTGGGACTAGCGGGGGCTGTTGGGTACGAGCAGTACTTC
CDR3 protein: CASSLGLAGAVGYEQYF

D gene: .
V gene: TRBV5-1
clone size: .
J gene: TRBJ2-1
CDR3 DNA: TGCGCCAGCAGCTTGCAGGGACTTACCTACAATGAGCAGTTCTTC
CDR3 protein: CASSLQGLTYNEQFF

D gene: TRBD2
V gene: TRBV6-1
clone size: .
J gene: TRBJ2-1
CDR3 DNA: TGTGCCAGCAGTGACGGGCTAGCGGGACGAAACAATGAGCAGTTCTTC
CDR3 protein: CASSDGLAGRNNEQFF

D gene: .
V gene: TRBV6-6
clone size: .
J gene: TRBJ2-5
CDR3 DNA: TGTGCCAGCAGTTATAGGGGCCAAGAGACCCAGTACTTC
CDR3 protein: CASSYRGQETQYF

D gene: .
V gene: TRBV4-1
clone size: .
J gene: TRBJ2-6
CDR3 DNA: TGCGCCAGCAGCCAAGAGGTGGCACGGGCTGGGGCCAACGTCCTGACTTTC
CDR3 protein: CASSQEVARAGANVLTF

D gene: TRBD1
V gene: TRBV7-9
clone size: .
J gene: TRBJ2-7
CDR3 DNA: TGTGCCAGCAGCCCAGCATGGGGACAGACGGCCTACGAGCAGTACTTC
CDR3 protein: CASSPAWGQTAYEQYF

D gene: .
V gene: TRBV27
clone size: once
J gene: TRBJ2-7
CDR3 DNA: TGTGCCAGCAGTTTACGACAGGATTACTACGAGCAGTACTTC
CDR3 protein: CASSLRQDYYEQYF

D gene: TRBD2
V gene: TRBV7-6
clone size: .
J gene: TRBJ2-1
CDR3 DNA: TGTGCCAGCAGCTTAGCAGGAGGCGGCCTAGCGGGGCTCAATGAGCAGTTCTTC
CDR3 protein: CASSLAGGGLAGLNEQFF

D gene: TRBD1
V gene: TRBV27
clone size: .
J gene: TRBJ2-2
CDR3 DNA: TGTGCCAGCAGTTTGGGACCGGGACAGGGGATCGCCGGGGAGCTGTTTTTT
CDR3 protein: CASSLGPGQGIAGELFF

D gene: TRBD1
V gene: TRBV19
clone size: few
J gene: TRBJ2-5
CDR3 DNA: TGTGCCAGTAGCCCACCCCGGACAGGCGGAAAAGAGACCCAGTACTTC
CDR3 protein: CASSPPRTGGKETQYF

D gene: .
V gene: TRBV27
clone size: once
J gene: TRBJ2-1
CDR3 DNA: TGTGCCAGCATGACAGTAGACTCCTACAATGAGCAGTTCTTC
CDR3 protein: CASMTVDSYNEQFF

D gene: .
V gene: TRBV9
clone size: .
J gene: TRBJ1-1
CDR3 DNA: TGTGCCAGCAGCGGTCAGGGTGAAGCTTTCTTT
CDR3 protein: CASSGQGEAFF

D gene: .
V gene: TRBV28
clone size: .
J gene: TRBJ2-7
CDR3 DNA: TGTGCCAGCAGTTCCTCAGGGTTTAGCTCCTACGAGCAGTACTTC
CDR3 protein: CASSSSGFSSYEQYF

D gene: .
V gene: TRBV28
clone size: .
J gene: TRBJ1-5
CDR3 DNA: TGTGCCAGCAGTACTAATCAGCCCCAGCATTTT
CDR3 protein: CASSTNQPQHF

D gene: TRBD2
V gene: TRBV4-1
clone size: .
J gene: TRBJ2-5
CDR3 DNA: TGCGCCAGCAGTTACCGGGACTACACACAAGAGACCCAGTACTTC
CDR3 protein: CASSYRDYTQETQYF

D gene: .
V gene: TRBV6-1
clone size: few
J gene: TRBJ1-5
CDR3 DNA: TGTGCCAGCAGTCTAGACGGCAATCAGCCCCAGCATTTT
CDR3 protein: CASSLDGNQPQHF

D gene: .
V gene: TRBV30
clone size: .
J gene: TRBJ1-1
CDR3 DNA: TGTGCCTTCCAGATGCAGGCCACTGAAGCTTTCTTT
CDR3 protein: CAFQMQATEAFF

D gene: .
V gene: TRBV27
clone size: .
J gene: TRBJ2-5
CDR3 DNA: TGTGCCAGCAGTTTAGCGGGCGGACAAGAGACCCAGTACTTC
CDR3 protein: CASSLAGGQETQYF

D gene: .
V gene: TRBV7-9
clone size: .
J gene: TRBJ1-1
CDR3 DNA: TGTGCCAGCACCCTTTCCCCCCCAGGAACTGAAGCTTTCTTT
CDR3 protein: CASTLSPPGTEAFF

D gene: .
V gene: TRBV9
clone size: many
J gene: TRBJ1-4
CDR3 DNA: TGTGCCAGCAGCGTGGGGGGGCTAAATGAAAAACTGTTTTTT
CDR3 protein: CASSVGGLNEKLFF

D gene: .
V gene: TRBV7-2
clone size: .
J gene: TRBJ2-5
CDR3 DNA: TGTGCCAGCAGGGGGGGTAATCAGGACTTTTCGGAGACCCAGTACTTC
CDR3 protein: CASRGGNQDFSETQYF